The clone carrying this TCR beta chain has a handful of counts. The PCR was carried out with 60 Vbeta primers and 13 Jbeta primers. Method: immunoSEQ multiplex PCR; TCRdb's copy keeps in-frame clones and lacks some. The sample holds around 80,000 clones, approximately 67% seen once. V was trimmed by 6 bases and J by 13 bases, leaving 18 bases between them. CDR3 length equals 11 residues. CDR1 and CDR2 (germline): DFQATT, SNEGSKA (reference sequence). The data originate from a study of cytomegalovirus exposure and HLA in healthy donors. Sequencing was performed on PBMCs. The chain recombines TRBV20-1 with TRBJ1-2, with a tentative D call TRBD1 (5 bases). The clonotype was recovered from a male donor in good health and CMV-seropositive. CDR3 sequence reads: CSAAGGGSSTF. The CDR3 DNA follows: TGCAGTGCGGCCGGGGGAGGGTCGTCCACCTTC.